This is a list of T cell receptor beta chains from one sample in a study of cytomegalovirus exposure and HLA in healthy donors. This table comes from immunoSEQ multiplex PCR, and its TCRdb copy is limited to in-frame clones, with some not included. The sample yields approximately 100,000 clones, approximately 85% seen once. Sequenced: PBMCs. The receptors originated from a man aged 25 to 45 in good health and CMV-seronegative. The CDR3 runs from the conserved cysteine through the conserved F or W. The D gene is left open where the match is weak. A clone size is listed for some rows: how often the clone was seen (once, few, many), or a class if it is expanded.

cdr3_length d_call clone_size j_call v_call cdr3_aa cdr3_nt
14 NA NA TRBJ1-1 TRBV7-9 CASSLQGVWTEAFF TGTGCCAGCAGCTTACAGGGTGTTTGGACTGAAGCTTTCTTT
15 NA NA TRBJ1-4 TRBV30 CAWKTGHTTNEKLFF TGTGCCTGGAAGACGGGTCATACAACTAATGAAAAACTGTTTTTT
15 NA few TRBJ2-7 TRBV15 CATSRESVGGLEQYF TGTGCCACCAGCAGAGAGTCGGTAGGGGGTTTAGAGCAGTACTTC
15 NA NA TRBJ1-1 TRBV4-1 CASSQVQTMNTEAFF TGCGCCAGCAGCCAGGTACAGACCATGAACACTGAAGCTTTCTTT
13 NA few TRBJ1-1 TRBV28 CASSFPGNTEAFF TGTGCCAGCAGTTTCCCAGGGAACACTGAAGCTTTCTTT
15 NA NA TRBJ1-5 TRBV10-3 CAISEQAISNQPQHF TGTGCCATCAGTGAGCAGGCTATTAGCAATCAGCCCCAGCATTTT
15 NA once TRBJ1-5 TRBV28 CAGQNREDEGQPQHF TGTGCCGGCCAAAACAGGGAAGATGAGGGCCAGCCCCAGCATTTT
15 TRBD1 NA TRBJ1-4 TRBV27 CASSPTGQGSEKLFF TGTGCCAGCAGTCCCACGGGACAGGGGAGTGAAAAACTGTTTTTT
14 TRBD1 NA TRBJ1-1 TRBV27 CASSQRQGASEAFF TGTGCCAGCAGTCAGAGACAGGGGGCCTCTGAAGCTTTCTTT
13 TRBD1 once TRBJ2-4 TRBV2 CASSPGTGWIQYF TGTGCCAGCAGTCCGGGGACAGGATGGATTCAGTACTTC
14 NA NA TRBJ2-1 TRBV6-1 CASSHLRSGIEQFF TGTGCCAGCAGTCACCTCCGTTCCGGGATCGAGCAGTTCTTC
15 TRBD1 NA TRBJ1-5 TRBV30 CAWSRTGGRYQPQHF TGTGCCTGGAGCCGTACAGGGGGCAGGTATCAGCCCCAGCATTTT
13 NA NA TRBJ1-6 TRBV2 CASVRGKNSPLHF TGTGCCAGCGTCCGGGGTAAGAATTCACCCCTCCACTTT
15 TRBD2 NA TRBJ2-2 TRBV15 CATSRDGRVGGELFF TGTGCCACCAGCAGAGATGGGAGGGTCGGCGGGGAGCTGTTTTTT
15 NA NA TRBJ2-5 TRBV11-2 CASSLQGLRQETQYF TGTGCCAGCAGCCTGCAGGGACTCCGTCAAGAGACCCAGTACTTC
14 NA NA TRBJ1-1 TRBV7-9 CATLSRGQNTEAFF TGTGCCACCCTCTCTAGGGGACAAAACACTGAAGCTTTCTTT
18 NA NA TRBJ2-1 TRBV27 CASSLSMGTRAFVNEQFF TGTGCCAGCAGTTTATCGATGGGGACAAGGGCATTTGTAAATGAGCAGTTCTTC
16 NA NA TRBJ2-7 TRBV28 CASSRYGYRLSYEQYF TGTGCCAGCAGCCGCTATGGGTACAGGCTCTCCTACGAGCAGTACTTC
15 TRBD1 NA TRBJ1-5 TRBV2 CASSARDRGDQPQHF TGTGCCAGCAGTGCCCGGGACAGGGGGGATCAGCCCCAGCATTTT
14 NA few TRBJ1-1 TRBV19 CASTITGGMTEAFF TGTGCCAGTACGATTACAGGAGGGATGACTGAAGCTTTCTTT
16 NA NA TRBJ2-7 TRBV5-1 CASSLRQVHGSDEQYF TGCGCCAGCAGCTTGAGGCAGGTCCATGGATCCGACGAGCAGTACTTC
17 TRBD2 NA TRBJ2-3 TRBV27 CASRPSSGYSVTDTQYF TGTGCCAGCAGACCGTCTAGCGGATATAGCGTAACAGATACGCAGTATTTT
15 TRBD1 NA TRBJ1-1 TRBV4-3 CASSQGTGRGAEAFF TGCGCCAGCAGCCAAGGGACAGGACGAGGCGCTGAAGCTTTCTTT
15 TRBD2 NA TRBJ2-2 TRBV6-1 CASTPGLERSGELFF TGTGCCAGCACTCCGGGACTAGAAAGGTCCGGGGAGCTGTTTTTT
15 TRBD2 NA TRBJ2-5 TRBV6-6 CASSYEGLAEETQYF TGTGCCAGCAGTTACGAGGGACTAGCGGAGGAGACCCAGTACTTC
11 NA NA TRBJ2-7 TRBV30 CAWARTYEQYF TGTGCCTGGGCGCGTACCTACGAGCAGTACTTC
14 NA few TRBJ2-7 TRBV5-1 CASSLVQGGYEQYF TGCGCCAGCAGCTTGGTCCAGGGGGGCTACGAGCAGTACTTC
14 TRBD1 NA TRBJ2-7 TRBV11-3 CASSPRGTGYEQYF TGTGCCAGCAGCCCTCGAGGGACAGGCTACGAGCAGTACTTC
14 TRBD1 few TRBJ2-5 TRBV6-1 CASRYSGGQETQYF TGTGCCAGCAGGTATTCAGGGGGTCAAGAGACCCAGTACTTC
11 NA NA TRBJ2-7 TRBV20-1 CSAAGSYEQYF TGCAGTGCGGCAGGATCCTACGAGCAGTACTTC